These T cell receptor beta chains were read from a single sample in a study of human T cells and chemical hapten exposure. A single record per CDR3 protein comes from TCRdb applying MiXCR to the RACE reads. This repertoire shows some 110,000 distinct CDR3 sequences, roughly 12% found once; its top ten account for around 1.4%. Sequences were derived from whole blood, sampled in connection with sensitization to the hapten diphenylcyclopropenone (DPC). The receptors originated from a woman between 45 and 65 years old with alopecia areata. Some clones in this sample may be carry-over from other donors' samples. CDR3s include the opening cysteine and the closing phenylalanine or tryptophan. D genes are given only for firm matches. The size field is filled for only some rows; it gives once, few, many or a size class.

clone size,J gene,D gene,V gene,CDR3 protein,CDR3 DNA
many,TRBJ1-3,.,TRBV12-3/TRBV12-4,CASSFSTDTGNTIYF,TGTGCCAGCAGTTTTTCGACAGATACTGGAAACACCATATATTTT
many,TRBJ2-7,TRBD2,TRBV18,CASSSGREAEQYF,TGTGCCAGCTCTAGCGGGAGGGAGGCCGAGCAGTACTTC
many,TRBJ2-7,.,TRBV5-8,CASSLEVTYEQYF,TGTGCCAGCAGCTTGGAGGTAACCTACGAGCAGTACTTC
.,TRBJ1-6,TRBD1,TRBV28,CATRQGNSPLHF,TGTGCAACTCGACAGGGGAATTCACCCCTCCACTTT
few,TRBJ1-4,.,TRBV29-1,CSAALRMNEKLFF,TGCAGCGCTGCATTGAGGATGAATGAAAAACTGTTTTTT
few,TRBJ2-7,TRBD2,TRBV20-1,CSISSGSKYEQYF,TGCAGTATTTCGAGCGGGAGTAAATACGAGCAGTACTTC
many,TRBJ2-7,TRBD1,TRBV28,CASSSLWGQGYEQYF,TGTGCCAGCAGTTCCTTGTGGGGACAGGGTTACGAGCAGTACTTC
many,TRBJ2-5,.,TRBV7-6,CASSPEGPWYQETQYF,TGTGCCAGCAGCCCTGAGGGGCCTTGGTACCAAGAGACCCAGTACTTC
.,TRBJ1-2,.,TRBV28,CASLSRANGYTF,TGTGCCTCCCTCTCCAGGGCGAATGGCTACACCTTC
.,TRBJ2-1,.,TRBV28,CASSTGIIYNEQFF,TGTGCCAGCAGTACCGGGATCATCTACAATGAGCAGTTCTTC
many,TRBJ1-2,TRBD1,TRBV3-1,CASSVTTGLYGYTF,TGTGCCAGCAGCGTTACGACAGGGCTCTATGGCTACACCTTC
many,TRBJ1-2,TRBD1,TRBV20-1,CSVRTGGSYGYTF,TGCAGTGTCCGGACAGGGGGATCCTATGGCTACACCTTC
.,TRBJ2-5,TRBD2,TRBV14,CASSQDPTGLAGSKETQYF,TGTGCCAGCAGCCAAGATCCGACTGGGCTAGCGGGATCGAAGGAGACCCAGTACTTC
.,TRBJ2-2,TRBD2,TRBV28,CASRTSGTGELFF,TGTGCCAGCAGAACTAGCGGCACCGGGGAGCTGTTTTTT
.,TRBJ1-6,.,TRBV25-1,CASSEYGRAQNSPLHF,TGTGCCAGCAGTGAATACGGAAGGGCTCAGAATTCACCCCTCCACTTT
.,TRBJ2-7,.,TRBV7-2,CASRLINNYEQYF,TGTGCCAGCAGGTTGATTAATAACTACGAGCAGTACTTC
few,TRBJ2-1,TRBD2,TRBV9,CASSVLAANNEQFF,TGTGCCAGCAGCGTCCTAGCGGCGAACAATGAGCAGTTCTTC
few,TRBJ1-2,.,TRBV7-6,CASSAGRFGYTF,TGTGCCAGCAGCGCTGGGAGATTCGGCTACACCTTC
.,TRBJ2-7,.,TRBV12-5,CASGFDGYEQYF,TGTGCTAGTGGTTTTGACGGCTACGAGCAGTACTTC
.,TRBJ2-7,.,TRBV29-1,CSVSMTVSSYEQYF,TGCAGCGTTTCCATGACAGTCTCCTCCTACGAGCAGTACTTC
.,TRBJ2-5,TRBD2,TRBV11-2,CASSLLAGVGETQYF,TGTGCCAGCAGCCTACTAGCGGGAGTTGGAGAGACCCAGTACTTC
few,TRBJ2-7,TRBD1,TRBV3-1,CASSPSGTGFSEQYF,TGTGCCAGCAGCCCGAGTGGGACAGGGTTTTCGGAGCAGTACTTC
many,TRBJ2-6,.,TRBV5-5,CASSPPGSGANVLTF,TGTGCCAGCAGCCCTCCGGGCTCTGGGGCCAACGTCCTGACTTTC
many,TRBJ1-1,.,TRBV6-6,CASRRGSNTEAFF,TGTGCCAGCAGGCGGGGATCAAACACTGAAGCTTTCTTT
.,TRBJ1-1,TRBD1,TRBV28,CASKTLGQGDLEAFF,TGTGCCAGCAAGACGCTGGGACAGGGAGATCTCGAAGCTTTCTTT
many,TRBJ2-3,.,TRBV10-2,CASHATDTQYF,TGCGCCAGCCACGCCACAGATACGCAGTATTTT
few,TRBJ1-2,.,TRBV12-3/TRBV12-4,CASSLVLAGRYGYTF,TGTGCCAGCAGTTTAGTTCTCGCAGGGAGGTATGGCTACACCTTC
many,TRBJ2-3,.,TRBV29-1,CSGDSNTDTQYF,TGCAGCGGGGACTCAAACACAGATACGCAGTATTTT
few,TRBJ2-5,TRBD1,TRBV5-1,CASSLDREETQYF,TGCGCCAGCAGCCTCGACAGGGAAGAGACCCAGTACTTC
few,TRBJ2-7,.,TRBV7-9,CASSPRRVGTDAYEQYF,TGTGCCAGCAGCCCCAGGAGGGTCGGGACAGACGCCTACGAGCAGTACTTC
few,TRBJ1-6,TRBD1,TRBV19,CASSITGQGDSPLHF,TGTGCCAGTAGTATAACGGGACAGGGGGATTCACCCCTCCACTTT
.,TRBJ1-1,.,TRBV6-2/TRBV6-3,CASSTPGVSTEAFF,TGTGCCAGCAGTACCCCAGGGGTGAGCACTGAAGCTTTCTTT
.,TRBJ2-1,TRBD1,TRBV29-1,CSVESPGTGISEQFF,TGCAGCGTTGAATCTCCTGGGACAGGGATATCTGAGCAGTTCTTC
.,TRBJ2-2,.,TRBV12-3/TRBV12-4,CASSLGRQTTNTGELFF,TGTGCCAGCAGTTTAGGTCGGCAGACTACAAACACCGGGGAGCTGTTTTTT
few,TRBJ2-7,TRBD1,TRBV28,CASSLGGTGGRYEQYF,TGTGCCAGCAGTTTAGGGGGAACAGGGGGCCGCTACGAGCAGTACTTC
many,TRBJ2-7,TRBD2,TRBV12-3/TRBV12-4,CASSPLSSGRIQYF,TGTGCCAGCAGCCCATTATCTAGCGGGAGGATTCAGTACTTC
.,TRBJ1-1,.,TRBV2,CASSLGPANTEAFF,TGTGCCAGCAGTCTAGGACCAGCGAACACTGAAGCTTTCTTT
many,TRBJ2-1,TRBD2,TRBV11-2,CASSFTVAGGPDEQFF,TGTGCCAGCAGCTTTACCGTAGCGGGAGGGCCAGATGAGCAGTTCTTC
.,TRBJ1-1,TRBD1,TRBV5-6,CASSVGPGQGAVNTEAFF,TGTGCCAGCAGCGTGGGTCCGGGACAGGGGGCGGTGAACACTGAAGCTTTCTTT
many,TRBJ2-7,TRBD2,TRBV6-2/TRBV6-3,CASSSIKRGAYEQYF,TGTGCCAGCAGTTCCATTAAGCGGGGGGCCTACGAGCAGTACTTC
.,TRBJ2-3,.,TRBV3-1,CASSLRSGDPQYF,TGTGCCAGCAGCCTCAGGTCCGGGGATCCGCAGTATTTT
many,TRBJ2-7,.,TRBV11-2,CASSLGPVEQYF,TGTGCCAGCAGCTTAGGGCCGGTCGAGCAGTACTTC
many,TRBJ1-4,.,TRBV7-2,CASSLRRTTNEKLFF,TGTGCCAGCAGCTTAAGACGGACAACTAATGAAAAACTGTTTTTT
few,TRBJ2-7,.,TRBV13,CASSPQSEQYF,TGTGCCAGCAGCCCACAGAGCGAGCAGTACTTC
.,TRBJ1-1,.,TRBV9,CASSTDKNTEAFF,TGTGCCAGCAGCACAGACAAGAACACTGAAGCTTTCTTT
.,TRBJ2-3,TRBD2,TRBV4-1,CASSQASGRLDTQYF,TGCGCCAGCAGCCAAGCTAGCGGGAGATTAGATACGCAGTATTTT